Detailed here is one T cell receptor beta chain. This sample was taken from a study of cytomegalovirus exposure and HLA in healthy donors. PCR amplification relied on 60 Vbeta primers (plus 13 Jbeta primers). Clones were sequenced by immunoSEQ multiplex PCR, and TCRdb holds only the in-frame ones, with some missing. The sample has around 100,000 clones. Germline CDR1 is KGHSH and CDR2 is LQKENI. J gave up 5 bases and V 6 bases, and 4 bases lay outside the gene matches. The CDR3 is 15 residues long. This TCR was sampled from a woman in her 30s in good health and CMV-seronegative. Input material: PBMCs. The rearrangement links TRBV18 to TRBJ2-1; 13 bases are a match to TRBD2. CDR3 DNA: TGTGCCAGCTCTCTTGGGACTAGCGGGAACAATGAGCAGTTCTTC. This encodes CASSLGTSGNNEQFF.